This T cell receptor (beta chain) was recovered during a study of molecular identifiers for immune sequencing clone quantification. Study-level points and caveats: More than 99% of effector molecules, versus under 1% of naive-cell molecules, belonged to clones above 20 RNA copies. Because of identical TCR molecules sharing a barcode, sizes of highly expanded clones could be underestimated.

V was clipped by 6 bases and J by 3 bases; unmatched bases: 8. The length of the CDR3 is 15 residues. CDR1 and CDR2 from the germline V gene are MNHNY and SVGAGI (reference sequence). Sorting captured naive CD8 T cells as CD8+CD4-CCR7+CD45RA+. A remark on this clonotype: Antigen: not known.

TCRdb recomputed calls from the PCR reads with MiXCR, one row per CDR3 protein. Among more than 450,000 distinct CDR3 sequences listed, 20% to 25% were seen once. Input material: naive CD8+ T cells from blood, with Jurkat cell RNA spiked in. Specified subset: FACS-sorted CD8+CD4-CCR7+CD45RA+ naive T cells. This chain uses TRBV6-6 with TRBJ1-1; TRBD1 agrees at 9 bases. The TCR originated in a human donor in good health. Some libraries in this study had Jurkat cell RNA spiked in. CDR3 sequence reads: CASSPQGALYTEAFF. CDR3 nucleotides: TGTGCCAGCAGCCCACAGGGGGCTCTTTACACTGAAGCTTTCTTT.